Below, 28 T cell receptor beta chains from the same sample are listed, as sequenced in a study of cytomegalovirus exposure and HLA in healthy donors (dated by TCRdb to 2016 to 2017). Library construction relied on the immunoSEQ multiplex PCR assay. A mixture of 60 forward primers for TCR Vbeta segments and 13 reverse primers for TCR Jbeta segments was used in the multiplex PCR. TCRdb mirrors the immuneACCESS table, restricted to in-frame sequences. Some clones are absent from its copies; in checked studies, under half trace to an unresolved V gene, and the reason for the others is unknown. Counted in this sample were approximately 290,000 clones; roughly 80% of them appeared once. More than 0.3% of the sample goes to the ten largest clones. Sequenced sample: PBMCs. Source of these receptors: a girl between 2 and 10 years old in good health and CMV-seronegative.

The gene calls are TRBV7-3 and TRBJ2-1; a possible D gene is TRBD2 (7 bases). The CDR3 totals 16 residues. V lost 5 bases and J 0 bases, leaving 14 bases between the germline ends. The germline V gene encodes CDR1 SGHTA and CDR2 FQGTGA. CDR3 loop: CASSPLADSSYNEQFF. The CDR3 coding sequence is TGTGCCAGCAGCCCTCTAGCGGACAGCTCCTACAATGAGCAGTTCTTC.

The chain recombines TRBV7-9 with TRBJ2-3; 7 bases map to TRBD2. Trimming at V came to 6 bases and at J to 6 bases, leaving 6 bases not matched to a gene. This CDR3 region has 13 residues. Germline-derived CDR1 and CDR2 are SEHNR and FQNEAQ (reference sequence). CDR3 bases: TGTGCCAGCAGTCTCGGACTAGAGGATACGCAGTATTTT. The encoded protein is CASSLGLEDTQYF.

The chain links TRBV5-1 to TRBJ2-2, with 10 bases aligning to TRBD2. This CDR3 contains 15 residues. The germline V gene encodes CDR1 SGHRS and CDR2 YFSETQ. The trim removed 1 base at V and 6 bases at J, leaving 3 bases unmatched. CDR3 amino acids: CASSLPSGSPGELFF. The CDR3 DNA reads as TGCGCCAGCAGCTTGCCTAGCGGGAGTCCCGGGGAGCTGTTTTTT.

This clone was seen a few times. The rearrangement uses TRBV13 and TRBJ1-1; D perhaps matches TRBD1 (5 bases). The CDR3 length is 13 residues. V was pared by 8 bases and J by 4 bases, with 14 bases between. In germline, CDR1 is PRHDT, CDR2 FYEKMQ (reference sequence). The CDR3 sequence is CASLQGRSTEAFF. The CDR3 nucleotides read TGTGCCAGCCTCCAGGGAAGGAGCACTGAAGCTTTCTTT.

V is TRBV5-1 and J is TRBJ2-3; the match to TRBD2 covers 8 bases. In germline, CDR1 is SGHRS, CDR2 YFSETQ. V gave up 4 bases and J gave up 1 base; unmatched junction bases: 8. The CDR3 is 16 residues long. Written as DNA, the CDR3 is TGCGCCAGCAGCCGGACCTCAGCGGGAGGCACAGATACGCAGTATTTT. Protein: CASSRTSAGGTDTQYF.

The sample holds one count of this clone. The chain combines TRBV28 with TRBJ2-5; TRBD2 matches 9 bases. This CDR3 region has 16 residues. After removal of 5 bases from V and 7 bases from J, the junction contained 14 bases not matched to a gene. In germline, CDR1 is MDHEN, CDR2 SYDVKM. The CDR3 DNA reads as TGTGCCAGCAGTCCTACGATCGTAGCGGGAGTGGTGACCCAGTACTTC. Translation: CASSPTIVAGVVTQYF.

The chain recombines TRBV5-5 with TRBJ2-1; TRBD1 matches at 12 bases. This CDR3 is built from 20 residues. The trim removed 4 bases at V and 3 bases at J, leaving 17 bases unmatched. Germline-derived CDR1 and CDR2 are SGHKS and YYEKEE (reference sequence). The CDR3 bases are TGTGCCAGCAGCCATAAAGGGGGACAGGGGGCGCAGAATCACTACAATGAGCAGTTCTTC. Amino acid sequence: CASSHKGGQGAQNHYNEQFF.

The chain recombines TRBV9 with TRBJ2-7; 9 bases line up with TRBD1. V trimming: 3 bases; J trimming: 2 bases; junction bases outside the gene matches: 9. CDR1 is SGDLS, CDR2 YYNGEE, per germline. CDR3 length: 16 amino acids. This CDR3 reads CASSATGGFGTYEQYF. The CDR3, as DNA: TGTGCCAGCAGCGCAACAGGGGGCTTTGGCACCTACGAGCAGTACTTC.

The chain is built from TRBV28 and TRBJ2-5; 7 positions match TRBD1. The CDR3 contains 16 residues. CDR1 is MDHEN and CDR2 is SYDVKM in the germline V gene. V lost 6 bases and J lost 0; bases outside the gene matches: 10. CDR3 in amino acids: CASRAPSGQNQETQYF. CDR3 nucleotide sequence: TGTGCCAGCAGAGCCCCCTCGGGACAGAACCAAGAGACCCAGTACTTC.

This clone was found a few times. The chain uses TRBV6-1 and TRBJ2-7; tentatively, D is TRBD1 (6 bases). V was shortened by 5 bases and J by 2 bases, with 13 bases between the two germline ends. Germline values: CDR1 MNHNS, CDR2 SASEGT. The CDR3 is 14 residues long. In DNA, the CDR3 is TGTGCCAGCAGTCGACACAGGGACCCCTACGAGCAGTACTTC. Amino acids: CASSRHRDPYEQYF.

The gene calls are TRBV18 and TRBJ2-2, with TRBD2 matching over 14 bases. In germline, CDR1 is KGHSH, CDR2 LQKENI. V lost 0 bases, J lost 3 bases, and 12 bases stayed unmatched. This CDR3 comprises 21 residues. The CDR3 region has the DNA TGTGCCAGCTCACCACCGCCAGGGACTAGCGGGAGTTACTTGCACACCGGGGAGCTGTTTTTT. Protein product: CASSPPPGTSGSYLHTGELFF.

The V gene is TRBV5-1, the J gene TRBJ2-1, with TRBD2 identical over 12 bases. This CDR3 contains 13 residues. The junction had 4 bases not matched to a gene; V was cut back by 6 bases and J by 9 bases. Germline assignment: CDR1 SGHRS and CDR2 YFSETQ. The CDR3 sequence is CASTPTSGSEQFF. The CDR3, as DNA: TGCGCCAGCACCCCGACTAGCGGGAGTGAGCAGTTCTTC.

This chain joins TRBV5-4 and TRBJ2-7, with a tentative D call TRBD1 (7 bases). Germline lookup yields CDR1 SGHNT and CDR2 YYREEE (reference sequence). Trimming left V 0 bases short and J 4 bases short, with 14 bases between. The CDR3 loop spans 15 amino acids. The CDR3 spells CASSLDGGGVYEQYF. The CDR3 nucleotides are TGTGCCAGCAGCTTGGATGGAGGGGGCGTTTACGAGCAGTACTTC.

The V and J genes are TRBV19 and TRBJ2-1, with 9 bases identical to TRBD1. The CDR3 length is 14 residues. Germline V gene data show CDR1 as LNHDA and CDR2 as SQIVND (reference sequence). V was pared by 6 bases and J by 7 bases, with 7 bases of the junction left unmatched. DNA for the CDR3: TGTGCCAGTAGGGTCAGGGGACAGGGAAATGAGCAGTTCTTC. Amino acids: CASRVRGQGNEQFF.

A single count supports this clone. The J gene is TRBJ2-1, the V gene TRBV7-3; TRBD2 is a possible D gene (5 bases). The germline CDR1 and CDR2 sequences are SGHTA and FQGTGA. V was cut by 5 bases and J by 7 bases, with 12 bases left in between. The length of the CDR3 is 13 residues. CDR3 sequence (DNA): TGTGCCAGCAGCCCCGTGAGGGAGAATGAGCAGTTCTTC. Its translation is CASSPVRENEQFF.

The V and J genes are TRBV2 and TRBJ2-3; 7 bases are shared with TRBD2. The CDR3 runs to 17 residues. Germline V CDR1 and CDR2: SNHLY, FYNNEI. The V gene end was trimmed by 3 bases and the J gene end by 0 bases; junction bases not matched to a gene: 9. The CDR3 DNA reads TGTGCCAGCAGTGATGAGGTTGCGGGAGACAGCACAGATACGCAGTATTTT. It yields the protein CASSDEVAGDSTDTQYF.

This chain connects TRBV29-1 to TRBJ1-2, with a possible D match to TRBD1 (5 bases). Germline V gene lookup returns CDR1 SQVTM and CDR2 ANQGSEA. Between the trimmed V and J ends, which lost 3 bases and 8 bases, there was a span of 25 bases. The CDR3 is 16 residues long. CDR3 sequence: CSVEKGGQEGGDGYTF. CDR3 DNA sequence: TGCAGCGTTGAGAAGGGAGGGCAGGAGGGAGGGGACGGCTACACCTTC. Variable domain in full (rest from reference TRBV29-1 and TRBJ1-2): SAVISQKPSRDICQRGTSLTIQCQVDSQVTMMFWYRQQPGQSLTLIATANQGSEATYESGFVIDKFPISRPNLTFSTLTVSNMSPEDSSIYLCSVEKGGQEGGDGYTFGSGTRLTVV.

The chain carries TRBV5-1 and TRBJ1-1; D is undetermined. With 0 bases removed from V and 5 bases from J, the gap between germline ends came to 11 bases. The CDR3 is 14 residues long. Germline CDR1 SGHRS, CDR2 YFSETQ. Here the CDR3 reads CASSLDAGRTEAFF. CDR3 bases: TGCGCCAGCAGCTTGGATGCGGGGAGGACTGAAGCTTTCTTT. The variable domain in full, with the rest retrieved from reference TRBV5-1 and TRBJ1-1, is KAGVTQTPRYLIKTRGQQVTLSCSPISGHRSVSWYQQTPGQGLQFLFEYFSETQRNKGNFPGRFSGRQFSNSRSEMNVSTLELGDSALYLCASSLDAGRTEAFFGQGTRLTVV.

In DNA form, the CDR3 reads TGTGCCAGCTCACCGGGCGTGATAGGGGACATTCAGTACTTC. This gives the protein CASSPGVIGDIQYF. This sequence joins TRBV18 and TRBJ2-4, with TRBD1 as a possible D gene (5 bases). The CDR3 contains 14 residues. Trimming removed 3 bases at V and 8 bases at J, with 14 bases between. Germline CDR1 KGHSH, CDR2 LQKENI.

The chain uses TRBV19 and TRBJ1-3; D may be TRBD1 (5 bases). The CDR3 is 14 residues long. V lost 6 bases to trimming and J lost 2 bases, with 11 bases between them. Germline lookup yields CDR1 LNHDA and CDR2 SQIVND (reference sequence). The chain's CDR3 is CASRDNAAGNTIYF. The CDR3 coding sequence is TGTGCCAGTAGGGACAACGCGGCTGGAAACACCATATATTTT. The full variable domain, completed using reference TRBV19 and TRBJ1-3, is DGGITQSPKYLFRKEGQNVTLSCEQNLNHDAMYWYRQDPGQGLRLIYYSQIVNDFQKGDIAEGYSVSREKKESFPLTVTSAQKNPTAFYLCASRDNAAGNTIYFGEGSWLTVV.

The chain employs TRBV30 and TRBJ1-1, with D perhaps matching TRBD1 (6 bases). Deletions cut 1 base from V and 0 bases from J, with 12 bases between. Per germline, CDR1 GTSNPN and CDR2 SVGIG (reference sequence). This CDR3 spans 15 amino acids. The CDR3 sequence is CAWSASTGMNTEAFF. The CDR3 coding sequence is TGTGCCTGGAGTGCATCGACAGGAATGAACACTGAAGCTTTCTTT.

The rearrangement uses TRBV28 and TRBJ1-5, with 7 nucleotides matching TRBD1. CDR3 length equals 17 residues. Germline CDR1 MDHEN, CDR2 SYDVKM. The V segment lost 5 bases and the J segment 1 base; nucleotides outside the gene matches: 11. The chain's CDR3 is CASSRDRSKRSNQPQHF. The CDR3, as DNA: TGTGCCAGCAGTCGGGACAGATCGAAGAGAAGCAATCAGCCCCAGCATTTT.

V and J are TRBV5-1 and TRBJ1-1; the match to TRBD1 covers 11 bases. The V segment lost 4 bases and the J segment 1 base; nucleotides outside the gene matches: 6. Germline V gene lookup returns CDR1 SGHRS and CDR2 YFSETQ. The CDR3 is 16 residues long. The CDR3 DNA is TGCGCCAGCAGCCCGGGGACAGGGGGGGAGAACACTGAAGCTTTCTTT. Protein sequence: CASSPGTGGENTEAFF.

The chain is built from TRBV4-1 and TRBJ2-5; TRBD2 matches 10 bases. TRBJ2-7 matches the DNA end more closely, so the J call is doubtful. The CDR3 spans 18 residues. CDR1 and CDR2 from the germline V gene are MGHRA and YSYEKL. The CDR3 loop reads CASSQELWGTSDSYEQYF. In nucleotides, the CDR3 is TGCGCCAGCAGCCAAGAATTGTGGGGGACTAGCGACTCCTACGAGCAGTACTTC.

V usage is TRBV19 and J usage is TRBJ1-5; 8 nucleotides agree with TRBD1. The CDR3 length is 15 residues. V trimming: 1 base; J trimming: 8 bases; junction bases outside the gene matches: 7. Germline CDR1 LNHDA, CDR2 SQIVND (reference sequence). Here the CDR3 DNA reads TGTGCCAGTAGTATAGGGACAGGGCCTTTGAAGCCCCAGCATTTT. Protein: CASSIGTGPLKPQHF.

V and J are TRBV6-5 and TRBJ2-3; D perhaps matches TRBD1 (6 bases). V was shortened by 4 bases and J by 4 bases, with 18 bases between the two germline ends. The CDR3 is made up of 16 amino acids. The germline V gene has CDR1 MNHEY and CDR2 SVGAGI. The CDR3 reads CASSSEAQQGPDTQYF. CDR3 sequence (DNA): TGTGCCAGCAGTTCAGAGGCCCAACAGGGCCCAGATACGCAGTATTTT.

The genes are TRBV11-3 and TRBJ2-3, with TRBD2 identical over 8 bases. CDR1 is SGHNT and CDR2 is YENEEA in the germline V gene. The CDR3 runs to 14 residues. J was trimmed by 2 bases and V by 3 bases; bases with no gene match: 1. The CDR3 region is CASSLTSATDTQYF. In DNA form, the CDR3 reads TGTGCCAGCAGCTTGACTAGCGCCACAGATACGCAGTATTTT. Filled out from reference TRBV11-3 and TRBJ2-3, the complete variable domain reads EAGVVQSPRYKIIEKKQPVAFWCNPISGHNTLYWYLQNLGQGPELLIRYENEEAVDDSQLPKDRFSAERLKGVDSTLKIQPAELGDSAVYLCASSLTSATDTQYFGPGTRLTVL.

The V call is TRBV9, the J call TRBJ1-1; tentatively, D is TRBD1 (6 bases). Germline V gives CDR1 SGDLS, CDR2 YYNGEE. With 0 bases removed from V and 0 bases from J, the gap between germline ends came to 15 bases. The CDR3 has 17 amino acids. CDR3 residues: CASSVGGFGTLNTEAFF. The CDR3 DNA reads TGTGCCAGCAGCGTAGGTGGTTTCGGGACACTGAACACTGAAGCTTTCTTT.